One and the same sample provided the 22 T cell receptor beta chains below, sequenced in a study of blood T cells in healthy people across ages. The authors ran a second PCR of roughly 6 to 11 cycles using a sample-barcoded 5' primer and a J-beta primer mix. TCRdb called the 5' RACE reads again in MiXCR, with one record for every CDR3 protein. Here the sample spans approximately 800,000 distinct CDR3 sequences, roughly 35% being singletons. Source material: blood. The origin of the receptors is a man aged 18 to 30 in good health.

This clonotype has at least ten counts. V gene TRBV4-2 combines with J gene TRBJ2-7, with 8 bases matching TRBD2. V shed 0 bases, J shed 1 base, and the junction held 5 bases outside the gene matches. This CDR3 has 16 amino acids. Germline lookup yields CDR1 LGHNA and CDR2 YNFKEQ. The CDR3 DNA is TGTGCCAGCAGCCAAGATCACCAGCGGGGGTCCTACGAGCAGTACTTC. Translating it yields CASSQDHQRGSYEQYF.

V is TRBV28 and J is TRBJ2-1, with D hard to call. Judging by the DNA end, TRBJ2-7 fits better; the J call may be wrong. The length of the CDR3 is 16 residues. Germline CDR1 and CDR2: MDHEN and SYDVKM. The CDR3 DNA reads TGTGCCAGCAGACCGCGACACTCAAGCTCCTACAATGAGCAGTACTTC. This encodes CASRPRHSSSYNEQYF.

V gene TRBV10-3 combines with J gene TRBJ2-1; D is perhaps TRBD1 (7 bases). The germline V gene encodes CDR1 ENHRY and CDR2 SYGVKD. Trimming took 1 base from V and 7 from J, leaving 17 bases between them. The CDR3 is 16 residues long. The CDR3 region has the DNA TGTGCCATCAGTGAGTTGTGGGCAGGGGGAGGTAATGAGCAGTTCTTC. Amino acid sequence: CAISELWAGGGNEQFF.

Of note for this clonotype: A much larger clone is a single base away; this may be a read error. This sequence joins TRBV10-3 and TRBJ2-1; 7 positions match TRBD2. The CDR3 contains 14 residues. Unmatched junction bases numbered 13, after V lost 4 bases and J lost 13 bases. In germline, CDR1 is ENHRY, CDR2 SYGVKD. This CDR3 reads CAISGTSHAETQFF. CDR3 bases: TGTGCCATCAGTGGGACTAGTCACGCAGAGACCCAGTTCTTC.

In nucleotides, the CDR3 is TGTGCCAGCAGTTTAGGGTTGAAGGCCTGGGGAGAACTGTTTTTT. Protein product: CASSLGLKAWGELFF. The rearrangement joins TRBV12-3 or TRBV12-4 to TRBJ1-4; D is unclear. This CDR3 is built from 15 residues. V dropped 1 base and J dropped 12 bases, with 18 bases sitting between them.

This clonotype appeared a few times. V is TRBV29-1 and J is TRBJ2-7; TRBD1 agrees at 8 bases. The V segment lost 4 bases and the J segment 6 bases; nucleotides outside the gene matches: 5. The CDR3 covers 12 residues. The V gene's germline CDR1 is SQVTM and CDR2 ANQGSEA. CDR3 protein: CSVGDRGGEQYF. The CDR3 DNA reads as TGCAGCGTTGGCGACAGGGGCGGCGAGCAGTACTTC.

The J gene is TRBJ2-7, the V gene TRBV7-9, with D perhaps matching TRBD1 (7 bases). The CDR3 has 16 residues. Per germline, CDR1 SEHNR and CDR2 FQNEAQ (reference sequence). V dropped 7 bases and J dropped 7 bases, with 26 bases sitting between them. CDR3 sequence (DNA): TGTGCCAGCACCGACAGGGCCGTGGGGGGTTACAATGAGCAGTACTTC. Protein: CASTDRAVGGYNEQYF. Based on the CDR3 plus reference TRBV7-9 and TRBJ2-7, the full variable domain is DTGVSQNPRHKITKRGQNVTFRCDPISEHNRLYWYRQTLGQGPEFLTYFQNEAQLEKSRLLSDRFSAERPKGSFSTLEIQRTEQGDSAMYLCASTDRAVGGYNEQYFGPGTRLTVT.

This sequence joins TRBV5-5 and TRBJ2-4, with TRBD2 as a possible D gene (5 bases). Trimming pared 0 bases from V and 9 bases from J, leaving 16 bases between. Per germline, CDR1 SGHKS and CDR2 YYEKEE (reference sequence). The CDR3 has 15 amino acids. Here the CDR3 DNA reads TGTGCCAGCAGCTTGGAGGGTAGCCCCCGGGGCATTCAGTACTTC. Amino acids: CASSLEGSPRGIQYF.

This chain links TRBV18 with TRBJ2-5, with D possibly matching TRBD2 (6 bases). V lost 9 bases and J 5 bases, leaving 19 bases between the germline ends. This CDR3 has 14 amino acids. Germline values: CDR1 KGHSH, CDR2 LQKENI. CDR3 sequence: CASFAGTLAETQYF. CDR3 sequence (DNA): TGTGCCAGTTTCGCGGGGACGTTGGCGGAGACCCAGTACTTC.

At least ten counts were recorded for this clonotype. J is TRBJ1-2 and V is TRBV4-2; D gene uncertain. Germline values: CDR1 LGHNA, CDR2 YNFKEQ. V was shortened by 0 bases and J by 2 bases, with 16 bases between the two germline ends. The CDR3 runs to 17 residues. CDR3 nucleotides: TGTGCCAGCAGCCAAGAGGGAAAAGACAACTCAAACTATGGCTACACCTTC. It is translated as CASSQEGKDNSNYGYTF.

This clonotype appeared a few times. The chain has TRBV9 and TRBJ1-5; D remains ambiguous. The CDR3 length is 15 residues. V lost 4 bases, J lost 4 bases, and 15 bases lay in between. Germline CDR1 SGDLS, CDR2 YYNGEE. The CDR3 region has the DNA TGTGCCAGCAGCCGGGTGGGAGGGAAGAATCAGCCCCAGCATTTT. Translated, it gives CASSRVGGKNQPQHF.

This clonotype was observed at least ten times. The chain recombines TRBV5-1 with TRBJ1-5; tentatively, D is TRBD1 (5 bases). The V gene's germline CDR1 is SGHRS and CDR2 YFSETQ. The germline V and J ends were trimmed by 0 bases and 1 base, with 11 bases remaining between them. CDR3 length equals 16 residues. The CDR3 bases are TGCGCCAGCAGCTTGGTGGGGGTCGGCAGCAATCAGCCCCAGCATTTT. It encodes CASSLVGVGSNQPQHF.

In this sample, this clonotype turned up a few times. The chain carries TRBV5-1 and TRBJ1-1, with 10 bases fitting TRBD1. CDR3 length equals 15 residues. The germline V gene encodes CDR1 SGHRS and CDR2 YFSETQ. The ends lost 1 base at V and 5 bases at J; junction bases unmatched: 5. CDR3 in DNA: TGCGCCAGCAGCTTGCGGGGACAGGGGTTGACTGAAGCTTTCTTT. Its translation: CASSLRGQGLTEAFF.

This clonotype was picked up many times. CDR3 amino acids: CASSWWHRGLKDTQYF. The CDR3 region has the DNA TGTGCCAGCAGCTGGTGGCACAGGGGGCTAAAAGATACGCAGTATTTT. This chain links TRBV7-2 with TRBJ2-3; 9 bases are shared with TRBD1. This CDR3 has 16 residues. V lost 4 bases, J lost 5 bases, and 10 bases stayed unmatched. The germline V gene encodes CDR1 SGHTA and CDR2 FQGNSA.

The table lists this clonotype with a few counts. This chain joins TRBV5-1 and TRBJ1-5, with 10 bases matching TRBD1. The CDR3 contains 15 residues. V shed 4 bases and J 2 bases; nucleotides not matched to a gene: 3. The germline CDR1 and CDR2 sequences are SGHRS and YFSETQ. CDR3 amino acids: CASSQTGGGNQPQHF. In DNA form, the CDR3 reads TGCGCCAGCAGCCAGACAGGGGGCGGCAATCAGCCCCAGCATTTT.

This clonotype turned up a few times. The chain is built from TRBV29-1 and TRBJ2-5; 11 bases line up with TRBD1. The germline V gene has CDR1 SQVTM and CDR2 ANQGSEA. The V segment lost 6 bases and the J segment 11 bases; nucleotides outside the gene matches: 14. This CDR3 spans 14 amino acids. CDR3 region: CSVQRTGGADEQYF. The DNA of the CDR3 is TGCAGCGTCCAAAGGACAGGGGGCGCGGATGAGCAGTACTTC.

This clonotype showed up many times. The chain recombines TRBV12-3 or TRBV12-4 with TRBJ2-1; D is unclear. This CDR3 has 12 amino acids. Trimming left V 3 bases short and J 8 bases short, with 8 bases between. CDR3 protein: CASSFYGDEQFF. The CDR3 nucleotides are TGTGCCAGCAGTTTTTATGGGGATGAGCAGTTCTTC.

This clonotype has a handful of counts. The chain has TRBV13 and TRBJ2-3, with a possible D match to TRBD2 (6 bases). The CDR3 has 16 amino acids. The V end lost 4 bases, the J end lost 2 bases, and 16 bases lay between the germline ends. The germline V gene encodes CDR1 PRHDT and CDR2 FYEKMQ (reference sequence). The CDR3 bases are TGTGCCAGCAGCTCTCTGGTAGCGGAAATCACAGATACGCAGTATTTT. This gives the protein CASSSLVAEITDTQYF. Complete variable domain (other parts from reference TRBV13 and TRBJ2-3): AAGVIQSPRHLIKEKRETATLKCYPIPRHDTVYWYQQGPGQDPQFLISFYEKMQSDKGSIPDRFSAQQFSDYHSELNMSSLELGDSALYFCASSSLVAEITDTQYFGPGTRLTVL.

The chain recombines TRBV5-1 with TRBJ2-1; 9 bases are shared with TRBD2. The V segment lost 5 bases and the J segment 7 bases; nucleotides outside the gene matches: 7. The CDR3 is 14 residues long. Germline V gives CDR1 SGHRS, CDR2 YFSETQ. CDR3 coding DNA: TGCGCCAGCAGTACGGCGGGGGGGCCAAATGAGCAGTTCTTC. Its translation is CASSTAGGPNEQFF.

CDR3 bases: TGCGCCAGCAGCCAAGAGGCCAGCTACAATCAGCCCCAGCATTTT. It is translated as CASSQEASYNQPQHF. This chain connects TRBV4-3 to TRBJ1-5; D unresolved. Germline V lookup: CDR1 LGHNA, CDR2 YSLEER. The CDR3 runs 15 residues. The ends were cut back, 0 bases at V and 3 bases at J, with 9 bases in the middle.

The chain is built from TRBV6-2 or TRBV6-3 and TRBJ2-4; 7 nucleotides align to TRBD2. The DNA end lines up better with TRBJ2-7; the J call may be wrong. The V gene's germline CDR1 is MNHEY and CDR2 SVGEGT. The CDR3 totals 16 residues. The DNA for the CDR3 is TGTGCCAGCAGTTCCCCATCGAGCGGGAATGTCTACGAGCAGTACTTC. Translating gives CASSSPSSGNVYEQYF.

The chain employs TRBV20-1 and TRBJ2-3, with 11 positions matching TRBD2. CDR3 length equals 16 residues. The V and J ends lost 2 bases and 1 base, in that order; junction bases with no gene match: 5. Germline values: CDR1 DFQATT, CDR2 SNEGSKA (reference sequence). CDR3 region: CSARSIAGGRTDTQYF. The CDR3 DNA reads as TGCAGTGCTAGATCAATAGCGGGGGGGCGCACAGATACGCAGTATTTT.